The 27 T cell receptor beta chains below come from one sample, sequenced in a study of regulatory T cells in long-lasting Graves disease. Time point meaning: newly diagnosed GD, antithyroid drugs for less than 3 months. Following extraction of RNA from PBMCs, that RNA was used to make the TCR library. Arm-PCR of CDR3 regions with iRepertoire HTBI primers generated TCR beta libraries. TCRdb called the multiplex PCR reads again in MiXCR, with one record for every CDR3 protein. The sample has 350,000 to 400,000 distinct CDR3 sequences, roughly 17% seen once. This sample also appeared in a second study, on T cells in Graves' hyperthyroidism and ophthalmopathy.

The sequencing here drew on peripheral blood mononuclear cells (PBMCs), taken at new diagnosis, from a patient treated with antithyroid drugs. The receptors were sampled from a woman aged 18-29 years with Graves disease.

This clonotype was picked up a small number of times. The chain uses TRBV7-2 and TRBJ2-3, with D possibly TRBD1 on 5 matching bases. The germline V and J ends were trimmed by 2 bases and 0 bases, with 9 bases remaining between them. Germline-derived CDR1 and CDR2 are SGHTA and FQGNSA. This CDR3 has 15 residues. CDR3 sequence reads: CASSLTRVSTDTQYF. CDR3 coding DNA: TGTGCCAGCAGCTTAACCAGGGTCAGCACAGATACGCAGTATTTT.

The sample holds many counts of this clonotype. J is TRBJ2-7 and V is TRBV7-9; possible D gene TRBD1, 5 bases. This CDR3 is built from 13 residues. Deletions cut 3 bases from V and 4 bases from J, with 10 bases between. The germline V gene has CDR1 SEHNR and CDR2 FQNEAQ (reference sequence). CDR3 residues: CASSLQTEYEQYF. The CDR3 region has the DNA TGTGCCAGCAGCTTGCAGACAGAATACGAGCAGTACTTC.

V is TRBV7-9 and J is TRBJ1-6; possible D gene TRBD1, 6 bases. The CDR3 extends over 17 amino acids. Germline lookup yields CDR1 SEHNR and CDR2 FQNEAQ (reference sequence). V gave up 5 bases and J gave up 9 bases, with 23 bases separating them. Here the CDR3 reads CASSQHDFGGAGSPLHF. CDR3 nucleotides: TGTGCCAGCAGCCAACACGATTTTGGGGGGGCCGGTTCACCCCTCCACTTT.

This chain uses TRBV6-1 with TRBJ2-7; D may match TRBD1 or TRBD2 (6 bases each). V lost 6 bases and J lost 2, with 14 bases in between. Germline assignment: CDR1 MNHNS and CDR2 SASEGT. CDR3 length: 14 residues. This CDR3 reads CASRGGFSPYEQYF. The DNA of the CDR3 is TGTGCCAGCAGGGGGGGCTTTAGCCCCTACGAGCAGTACTTC.

A few counts support this clonotype. The chain couples TRBV6-2 or TRBV6-3 to TRBJ2-5, with D possibly TRBD1 on 6 matching bases. Looked up from germline, CDR1 is MNHEY and CDR2 is SVGEGT. Trimming took 1 base from V and 4 from J, leaving 13 bases between them. This CDR3 comprises 15 residues. DNA of the CDR3: TGTGCCAGCAGTTACTTGGACAGCCTCTCAGAGACCCAGTACTTC. Translating it yields CASSYLDSLSETQYF.

This clonotype showed up just a few times. The V gene is TRBV7-2, the J gene TRBJ1-2; 9 positions agree with TRBD1. Germline-derived CDR1 and CDR2 are SGHTA and FQGNSA. J was trimmed by 5 bases and V by 2 bases; bases with no gene match: 6. The CDR3 extends over 15 amino acids. CDR3 in DNA: TGTGCCAGCAGCTTATTTGGGGGACAGGGATATGGCTACACCTTC. Translation gives CASSLFGGQGYGYTF.

The chain employs TRBV4-2 and TRBJ2-1, with D perhaps assigned TRBD1 or TRBD2 (5 bases each). Germline CDR1 reads LGHNA; CDR2 reads YNFKEQ. This CDR3 spans 16 amino acids. V lost 0 bases to trimming and J lost 0 bases, with 9 bases between them. Written as DNA, the CDR3 is TGTGCCAGCAGCCAAGATTCAGGGACCTCCTACAATGAGCAGTTCTTC. Translating gives CASSQDSGTSYNEQFF.

Turning to this clonotype: A read error may explain this, as a much larger clone is one base away. CDR3 in DNA: TGTGCCTGGAGTGGACCGGGACAGTATAGCAATCAGCCCCAGCATTTT. Protein product: CAWSGPGQYSNQPQHF. The chain is built from TRBV30 and TRBJ1-5, with 7 nucleotides matching TRBD1. In germline, CDR1 is GTSNPN, CDR2 SVGIG (reference sequence). CDR3 length: 16 amino acids. Trimming at V came to 1 base and at J to 0 bases, leaving 6 bases not matched to a gene.

This clonotype was seen a handful of times. The chain links TRBV19 to TRBJ2-4; TRBD2 matches 14 bases. The CDR3 runs 19 residues. The J segment lost 0 bases and the V segment lost 9 bases, leaving 13 bases of the junction unmatched. Per germline, CDR1 LNHDA and CDR2 SQIVND (reference sequence). CDR3 sequence reads: CASRPGLAGEGEAKNIQYF. CDR3 nucleotides: TGTGCCAGCCGACCGGGACTAGCGGGAGAGGGAGAAGCCAAAAACATTCAGTACTTC. Full variable domain (outside the CDR3, taken from reference TRBV19 and TRBJ2-4): DGGITQSPKYLFRKEGQNVTLSCEQNLNHDAMYWYRQDPGQGLRLIYYSQIVNDFQKGDIAEGYSVSREKKESFPLTVTSAQKNPTAFYLCASRPGLAGEGEAKNIQYFGAGTRLSVL.

This clonotype was seen at least ten times. A clone one base away is much larger, so this may be a read error. The chain couples TRBV5-1 to TRBJ1-1; 9 positions agree with TRBD1. The CDR3 loop spans 14 amino acids. Looked up from germline, CDR1 is SGHRS and CDR2 is YFSETQ. CDR3 residues: CASRPGQGNTEAFF. CDR3 nucleotides: TGTGCCAGCAGGCCGGGACAGGGGAACACTGAAGCTTTCTTT.

V is TRBV19 and J is TRBJ1-5; tentative D call: TRBD1 (5 bases). The ends were cut back, 5 bases at V and 2 bases at J, with 10 bases in the middle. Per germline, CDR1 LNHDA and CDR2 SQIVND (reference sequence). This CDR3 has 14 amino acids. Here the CDR3 DNA reads TGTGCCAGTAGTCTCCCGGGACGCAATCAGCCCCAGCATTTT. It yields the protein CASSLPGRNQPQHF. The variable domain in full, with the rest retrieved from reference TRBV19 and TRBJ1-5, is DGGITQSPKYLFRKEGQNVTLSCEQNLNHDAMYWYRQDPGQGLRLIYYSQIVNDFQKGDIAEGYSVSREKKESFPLTVTSAQKNPTAFYLCASSLPGRNQPQHFGDGTRLSIL.

V usage is TRBV5-6 and J usage is TRBJ1-5; maybe TRBD1 (6 bases). This CDR3 is 15 amino acids long. Per the germline V gene, CDR1 is SGHDT and CDR2 is YYEEEE. The V end was cut by 5 bases, the J end by 10 bases, with 22 bases between. Here the CDR3 DNA reads TGTGCCAGCAGTCCCGGGGGCCGGGGGCGAGGCCCCCAGCATTTT. It codes for CASSPGGRGRGPQHF.

This clonotype was counted ten times or more. The chain combines TRBV29-1 with TRBJ2-7; 12 nucleotides align to TRBD2. Trimming at V came to 7 bases and at J to 3 bases, leaving 7 bases not matched to a gene. The CDR3 is made up of 14 amino acids. The germline V gene has CDR1 SQVTM and CDR2 ANQGSEA. The DNA for the CDR3 is TGCAGCGCCACCAGACTAGCGGGAGTCTACGAGCAGTACTTC. As protein: CSATRLAGVYEQYF.

Of note for this clonotype: Just one base apart from a much larger clone, this may be a read error. This rearrangement joins TRBV24-1 to TRBJ1-1, with 7 bases lining up with TRBD1. The V gene end was trimmed by 5 bases and the J gene end by 1 base; junction bases not matched to a gene: 12. The CDR3 extends over 17 amino acids. The germline V gene has CDR1 KGHDR and CDR2 SFDVKD. The CDR3 protein is CATSGRGGGGRNTEAFF. As DNA, the CDR3 is TGTGCCACCAGTGGTCGTGGAGGAGGGGGCCGGAACACTGAAGCTTTCTTT.

The CDR3 DNA follows: TGTGCCTGGAGTCGTGGGACTAGCGGGAGGGCCAGGGGTGAGCAGTTCTTC. It is translated as CAWSRGTSGRARGEQFF. The chain has TRBV30 and TRBJ2-1, with 16 bases identical to TRBD2. Looked up from germline, CDR1 is GTSNPN and CDR2 is SVGIG (reference sequence). The ends lost 2 bases at V and 9 bases at J; junction bases unmatched: 10. This CDR3 has 17 residues.

This clonotype was recorded a few times. The chain employs TRBV5-6 and TRBJ1-1; D is unclear. Germline-derived CDR1 and CDR2 are SGHDT and YYEEEE. This CDR3 is 13 amino acids long. Trimming removed 0 bases from V and 1 base from J, with 4 bases in between. The CDR3 region has the DNA TGTGCCAGCAGCTTGGAGGCGAACACTGAAGCTTTCTTT. Its translation: CASSLEANTEAFF.

At least ten counts were recorded for this clonotype. The chain has TRBV3-1 and TRBJ1-1; D not resolved. Germline CDR1 LGHDT, CDR2 YNNKEL (reference sequence). The V end lost 5 bases, the J end lost 3 bases, and 10 bases lay between the germline ends. There are 13 residues in the CDR3. The CDR3 loop is CASSNTADTEAFF. The CDR3 DNA reads TGTGCCAGCAGCAACACAGCGGACACTGAAGCTTTCTTT.

This clonotype was seen many times. The CDR3 DNA follows: TGTGCCAGCTCACCGGTGACTAGCGGGGCAGATACGCAGTATTTT. Its translation: CASSPVTSGADTQYF. The chain joins TRBV18 to TRBJ2-3; 11 bases match TRBD2. J was trimmed by 4 bases and V by 3 bases; bases with no gene match: 3. This CDR3 comprises 15 residues. CDR1 KGHSH and CDR2 LQKENI come from the germline V gene.

This clonotype was found many times. The rearrangement joins TRBV3-1 to TRBJ2-2; TRBD2 might be the D (5 bases). This CDR3 comprises 14 residues. Trimming took 4 bases from V and 5 from J, leaving 11 bases between them. The germline gives CDR1 LGHDT, CDR2 YNNKEL (reference sequence). The chain's CDR3 is CASSLLPGTGELFF. The CDR3 nucleotides are TGTGCCAGCAGCCTGCTACCGGGGACCGGGGAGCTGTTTTTT.

This clonotype was seen repeatedly, ten times or more. The CDR3 DNA follows: TGCAGCGTACACAGGGGAAACACTGAAGCTTTCTTT. Protein product: CSVHRGNTEAFF. The chain couples TRBV29-1 to TRBJ1-1, with 7 nucleotides matching TRBD1. V gave up 6 bases and J gave up 2 bases; unmatched junction bases: 3. Per the germline V gene, CDR1 is SQVTM and CDR2 is ANQGSEA. This CDR3 is 12 amino acids long. The full variable domain, its missing parts supplied by reference TRBV29-1 and TRBJ1-1, is SAVISQKPSRDICQRGTSLTIQCQVDSQVTMMFWYRQQPGQSLTLIATANQGSEATYESGFVIDKFPISRPNLTFSTLTVSNMSPEDSSIYLCSVHRGNTEAFFGQGTRLTVV.

The sample holds a few counts of this clonotype. This chain joins TRBV28 and TRBJ1-2; TRBD1 matches 9 bases. The CDR3 consists of 16 residues. V lost 4 bases and J lost 8; bases outside the gene matches: 14. Germline CDR1 and CDR2: MDHEN and SYDVKM. DNA of the CDR3: TGTGCCAGCAGTTACGGACAGGGGCCATTTCTATTGGGCTACACCTTC. Its protein product is CASSYGQGPFLLGYTF.

The genes are TRBV28 and TRBJ1-6, with D uncertain. V was shortened by 2 bases and J by 3 bases, with 8 bases between the two germline ends. From germline, CDR1 is MDHEN and CDR2 SYDVKM. The CDR3 has 15 residues. CDR3 in amino acids: CASSLRGDYNSPLHF. The CDR3 coding sequence is TGTGCCAGCAGTTTACGGGGAGACTATAATTCACCCCTCCACTTT. The complete variable domain, with remaining parts taken from reference TRBV28 and TRBJ1-6, reads DVKVTQSSRYLVKRTGEKVFLECVQDMDHENMFWYRQDPGLGLRLIYFSYDVKMKEKGDIPEGYSVSREKKERFSLILESASTNQTSMYLCASSLRGDYNSPLHFGNGTRLTVT.

This clonotype was recorded many times. The J gene is TRBJ2-1, the V gene TRBV28, with D tentatively TRBD1 (8 bases). Looked up from germline, CDR1 is MDHEN and CDR2 is SYDVKM. The CDR3 contains 14 residues. V was shortened by 7 bases and J by 10 bases, with 20 bases between the two germline ends. Here the CDR3 DNA reads TGTGCCAGCACCATCGGGGGGACAGGAACCGAGCAGTTCTTC. Its protein product is CASTIGGTGTEQFF.

On this clonotype itself: This is likely an artifact of a read error, given a far larger clone one base away. The chain uses TRBV11-1 and TRBJ2-4; TRBD2 aligns across 10 bases. The last part of the DNA fits TRBJ2-5 better; the J call may be wrong. The CDR3 covers 13 residues. Germline V CDR1 and CDR2: SGHAT, FQDESV (reference sequence). The CDR3 reads CASSVAGGGTQYF. The CDR3 nucleotides read TGTGCCAGCAGCGTAGCGGGAGGCGGGACCCAGTACTTC.

This clonotype showed up many times. The chain recombines TRBV6-1 with TRBJ2-1, with 8 bases that match TRBD1. This CDR3 has 14 residues. Trimming took 6 bases from V and 4 from J; bases not matched to a gene: 5. In germline, CDR1 is MNHNS, CDR2 SASEGT. CDR3: CASRQGAEYNEQFF. The CDR3 nucleotides are TGTGCCAGCAGGCAGGGGGCAGAGTACAATGAGCAGTTCTTC.

There are many counts of this clonotype. The rearrangement joins TRBV20-1 to TRBJ2-3, with no clear D. The CDR3 has 14 amino acids. Trimming removed 0 bases at V and 4 bases at J, with 11 bases between. Germline V gene sequence: CDR1 DFQATT, CDR2 SNEGSKA (reference sequence). CDR3 DNA sequence: TGCAGTGCTAGAGATCCCTGGACCGCAGATACGCAGTATTTT. This encodes CSARDPWTADTQYF.

This clonotype has a count of ten or more. This sequence joins TRBV28 and TRBJ1-1; TRBD1 matches at 12 bases. This CDR3 has 16 residues. V shed 8 bases and J 4 bases; nucleotides not matched to a gene: 11. CDR1 MDHEN and CDR2 SYDVKM come from the germline V gene. The CDR3 coding sequence is TGTGCCAGCTCGCCGGGGGGACAGGGGGCCAGCACTGAAGCTTTCTTT. As protein: CASSPGGQGASTEAFF.